The entry below describes one T cell receptor beta chain. No antigen is known for it. Qualities for individual bases were not recorded, and no much larger clone is one base off. From cysteine to phenylalanine, the CDR3 is 14 amino acids long. The DNA shown is the 42-base CDR3, in frame from base 1. CDR1 and CDR2, per the germline V gene (reference sequence), are LNHDA and SQIVND. V trim: 6 bases; J trim: 4 bases; unmatched bases: 7. This entry belongs to a study of blood T cell repertoires in COVID-19 (dated by TCRdb to 2018 to 2020). Background for the entire study: Collaborator samples came from the United States, Italy and Spain and covered acute and convalescent phases of COVID-19. The sample metadata nearly always contained a de-identified subject ID, COVID-19 status, age in years and sex. Deeply sampled blood TCRbeta repertoires from subjects exposed to, actively infected with, or recovered from COVID-19 were included in the dataset. HLA class I and class II types, where available, came from metadata supplied by the sample provider rather than from assay-based typing. The material from the prospective study consisted of cDNA or gDNA derived from T cells, B-cell-depleted T cells, or PBMCs. The repertoires were made available in a free public database intended to serve as a resource for research on the immune response to SARS-CoV-2. Samples came from the ongoing ImmuneRACE study (first 160 participants) plus 1,254 subjects from 6 global collaborators.

The immunoSEQ Assay, a bias-controlled multiplex PCR, was used to amplify TCRbeta CDR3 regions from genomic DNA. On the authors' methods: Within the assay, amplification of reference gene primers was used to estimate how many nucleated cells each sample contained. To quantify the absolute abundance of each unique TCRbeta CDR3 rearrangement, sequence reads were collapsed and filtered. Productive Simpson clonality was computed per sample as the square root of Simpson's diversity index over productive rearrangements. In TCRdb, the immuneACCESS table is reduced to in-frame sequences with V and J assigned. These tables do not hold every clone; where another copy was compared, an unresolved V gene accounts for under half, and the others remain unexplained. Clone size and V and J calls were adopted from that table, with D and trimming inferred from the DNA. For this sample there are 150,000 to 200,000 clones; roughly 90% appear just once. Clones ranked in the top ten supply 0.7% to 0.9% of the sample.

Paper-wide results and their limitations: The amount of clinical and demographic metadata varied by source and participant and was provided uncurated.

In the prospective study, participants were roughly 18 to 100 years old, resided in approximately 25 geographic areas of the United States, and were enrolled through a virtual design. To assign participants to cohorts, the prospective study relied on clinical history that participants themselves reported in a screening survey and a study questionnaire. Recovered participants in ImmuneRACE Cohort 3 were defined as having two consecutive negative NP/OP PCR tests, clearance from a healthcare professional, or resolution of symptoms. Mobile phlebotomists in the prospective study collected whole blood, serum and a nasopharyngeal or oropharyngeal swab from every participant. Participants in the prospective study had the option to provide additional blood draws and questionnaires over an approximately 2-month period. Before DNA extraction, prospective study blood samples were shipped either frozen or at room temperature.

The clonotype comes from a woman in her late teens or twenties who had recovered from COVID-19. The chain links TRBV19 with TRBJ2-7; TRBD1 aligns with 9 central bases. The sequencing input was PBMCs or T cells enriched from blood (not recorded which). The CDR3: CASRAGTGLYEQYF. The DNA is as follows: TGTGCCAGTAGGGCCGGGACAGGGCTTTACGAGCAGTACTTC.